Each of the 24 T cell receptor beta chains below was sequenced from the same sample in a study of cytomegalovirus exposure and HLA in healthy donors. Sequencing used immunoSEQ multiplex PCR; TCRdb keeps in-frame clones, though not all of them. The sample has 150,000 to 200,000 clones, 84% seen once; the top ten hold around 7%. Sequenced input: PBMCs. All receptors come from a man younger than 35 in good health and CMV-seropositive.

V is TRBV9 and J is TRBJ2-5; D unresolved. The CDR3 has 16 residues. Germline V lookup: CDR1 SGDLS, CDR2 YYNGEE. V was trimmed by 0 bases and J by 1 base, leaving 13 bases between them. CDR3 in amino acids: CASSVAPRGSQETQYF. The CDR3 DNA is TGTGCCAGCAGCGTAGCTCCCCGAGGCAGCCAAGAGACCCAGTACTTC. Drawing the rest from reference TRBV9 and TRBJ2-5, the complete variable domain is DSGVTQTPKHLITATGQRVTLRCSPRSGDLSVYWYQQSLDQGLQFLIQYYNGEERAKGNILERFSAQQFPDLHSELNLSSLELGDSALYFCASSVAPRGSQETQYFGPGTRLLVL.

The rearrangement uses TRBV29-1 and TRBJ2-7; 9 bases match TRBD1. Per the germline V gene, CDR1 is SQVTM and CDR2 is ANQGSEA. V was clipped by 4 bases and J by 3 bases; unmatched bases: 4. The CDR3 contains 13 residues. CDR3 nucleotide sequence: TGCAGCGTTGTCCGGGACAGGGACTACGAGCAGTACTTC. Encoded protein: CSVVRDRDYEQYF.

This rearrangement joins TRBV2 to TRBJ1-4; possible D gene TRBD1, 6 bases. V was clipped by 7 bases and J by 6 bases, with 18 bases between them. The CDR3 is 15 residues long. In germline, CDR1 is SNHLY, CDR2 FYNNEI. For the CDR3, the DNA is TGTGCCAGCAAAGTAGATACAGGGAGCGATGAAAAACTGTTTTTT. Protein: CASKVDTGSDEKLFF. Full variable domain (rest looked up from reference TRBV2 and TRBJ1-4): EPEVTQTPSHQVTQMGQEVILRCVPISNHLYFYWYRQILGQKVEFLVSFYNNEISEKSEIFDDQFSVERPDGSNFTLKIRSTKLEDSAMYFCASKVDTGSDEKLFFGSGTQLSVL.

CDR3 bases: TGTGCCAGCAGCCGCACCTCTGCCCTTCAGGAGGGGGCTGCAGATACGCAGTATTTT. Amino acid sequence: CASSRTSALQEGAADTQYF. The chain recombines TRBV7-2 with TRBJ2-3; TRBD1 might be the D (7 bases). Germline V gives CDR1 SGHTA, CDR2 FQGNSA. This CDR3 is built from 19 residues. V shed 5 bases and J shed 4 bases, with 28 bases lying between them.

The V and J genes are TRBV6-1 and TRBJ1-4, with D tentatively TRBD1 (6 bases). This CDR3 is 14 amino acids long. The germline V and J ends were trimmed by 4 bases and 5 bases, with 11 bases remaining between them. The germline gives CDR1 MNHNS, CDR2 SASEGT. The DNA of the CDR3 is TGTGCCAGCAGTGGAGGGCAGGGGAATGAAAAACTGTTTTTT. Translating gives CASSGGQGNEKLFF.

This chain connects TRBV5-1 to TRBJ2-4, with a tentative D call TRBD1 (7 bases). With 5 bases removed from V and 3 bases from J, the gap between germline ends came to 24 bases. The CDR3 covers 18 residues. Looked up from germline, CDR1 is SGHRS and CDR2 is YFSETQ. CDR3 amino acids: CASRSGRGELGGKNIQYF. The DNA for the CDR3 is TGCGCCAGCAGGTCTGGCAGGGGGGAACTAGGGGGCAAAAACATTCAGTACTTC.

V is TRBV5-1 and J is TRBJ2-3; D might be TRBD1 (6 bases). This CDR3 has 13 residues. The germline V gene encodes CDR1 SGHRS and CDR2 YFSETQ. The ends were cut back, 2 bases at V and 5 bases at J, with 9 bases in the middle. In DNA, the CDR3 is TGCGCCAGCAGCTTCGGCAGGGGAGATACGCAGTATTTT. Translating it yields CASSFGRGDTQYF.

The chain recombines TRBV6-1 with TRBJ1-1, with 8 positions matching TRBD1. The J segment lost 7 bases and the V segment lost 5 bases, leaving 9 bases of the junction unmatched. This CDR3 is built from 14 residues. CDR1 is MNHNS and CDR2 is SASEGT in the germline V gene. CDR3 region: CASSSNRGDYEAFF. In nucleotides, the CDR3 is TGTGCCAGCAGTTCGAACAGGGGGGATTATGAAGCTTTCTTT.

The chain has TRBV6-5 and TRBJ2-7; 7 bases align to TRBD2. This CDR3 is 14 amino acids long. V lost 7 bases to trimming and J lost 4 bases; unmatched junction nucleotides: 10. Germline V gene lookup returns CDR1 MNHEY and CDR2 SVGAGI. The CDR3 reads CASKIRTRSYEQYF. As DNA, the CDR3 is TGTGCCAGCAAAATACGGACTAGGAGTTACGAGCAGTACTTC.

The genes are TRBV18 and TRBJ2-3, with TRBD2 identical over 8 bases. Germline V gene data show CDR1 as KGHSH and CDR2 as LQKENI. V was pared by 3 bases and J by 3 bases, with 5 bases of the junction left unmatched. The CDR3 runs 15 residues. DNA of the CDR3: TGTGCCAGCTCACCCGCAGCGGGAGTAACAGATACGCAGTATTTT. It yields the protein CASSPAAGVTDTQYF. Supplemented by reference TRBV18 and TRBJ2-3, the full variable domain reads NAGVMQNPRHLVRRRGQEARLRCSPMKGHSHVYWYRQLPEEGLKFMVYLQKENIIDESGMPKERFSAEFPKEGPSILRIQQVVRGDSAAYFCASSPAAGVTDTQYFGPGTRLTVL.

The chain carries TRBV18 and TRBJ1-5; D remains ambiguous. Germline V gene sequence: CDR1 KGHSH, CDR2 LQKENI. This CDR3 has 16 residues. The V gene lost 6 bases and the J gene lost 0 bases, with 15 bases spanning the gap. The CDR3 reads CASSPGGFHSNQPQHF. Written as DNA, the CDR3 is TGTGCCAGCTCGCCCGGAGGGTTCCATAGCAATCAGCCCCAGCATTTT. Together with reference TRBV18 and TRBJ1-5, the CDR3 gives the full variable domain: NAGVMQNPRHLVRRRGQEARLRCSPMKGHSHVYWYRQLPEEGLKFMVYLQKENIIDESGMPKERFSAEFPKEGPSILRIQQVVRGDSAAYFCASSPGGFHSNQPQHFGDGTRLSIL.

As for this clone: Within the sample, other DNA sequences also encode this same CDR3. This chain links TRBV5-1 with TRBJ2-2; D is possibly TRBD2 (6 bases). CDR1 and CDR2 (germline): SGHRS, YFSETQ. This CDR3 spans 14 amino acids. The V end was cut by 1 base, the J end by 2 bases, with 6 bases between. CDR3 region: CASSLTSNTGELFF. The CDR3 coding sequence is TGCGCCAGCAGCTTGACTAGCAACACCGGGGAGCTGTTTTTT. The full variable domain, its missing parts supplied by reference TRBV5-1 and TRBJ2-2, is KAGVTQTPRYLIKTRGQQVTLSCSPISGHRSVSWYQQTPGQGLQFLFEYFSETQRNKGNFPGRFSGRQFSNSRSEMNVSTLELGDSALYLCASSLTSNTGELFFGEGSRLTVL.

The chain carries TRBV7-8 and TRBJ2-7; 7 bases map to TRBD2. Unmatched junction bases numbered 14, after V lost 4 bases and J lost 5 bases. This CDR3 has 16 amino acids. Germline CDR1 and CDR2: SGHVS and FQNEAQ. The CDR3 sequence: CASSSTRGGGEDEQYF. CDR3 coding DNA: TGTGCCAGCAGCTCGACGCGAGGCGGGGGAGAGGACGAGCAGTACTTC.

This sequence joins TRBV6-4 and TRBJ1-4; weak D call: TRBD1 (6 bases). This CDR3 comprises 13 residues. Trimming removed 6 bases at V and 8 bases at J, with 13 bases between. Germline CDR1 is MRHNA and CDR2 is SNTAGT. The CDR3 sequence is CASSREGGEKLFF. CDR3 nucleotides: TGTGCCAGCAGCCGTGAGGGGGGGGAAAAACTGTTTTTT.

This chain uses TRBV30 with TRBJ2-7, with 8 bases identical to TRBD1. Germline V gene sequence: CDR1 GTSNPN, CDR2 SVGIG (reference sequence). The CDR3 runs 12 residues. The CDR3, as DNA: TGTGCTTTCCGACAGGGGTCCTACGAGCAGTACTTC. Its translation is CAFRQGSYEQYF.

The chain uses TRBV5-1 and TRBJ2-7; 7 bases map to TRBD2. Per germline, CDR1 SGHRS and CDR2 YFSETQ. The CDR3 has 13 amino acids. V was clipped by 2 bases and J by 3 bases; unmatched bases: 2. The CDR3: CASSFAGDYEQYF. CDR3 DNA sequence: TGCGCCAGCAGCTTTGCGGGGGACTACGAGCAGTACTTC.

The J gene is TRBJ2-5, the V gene TRBV5-1; TRBD2 agrees at 9 bases. Germline values: CDR1 SGHRS, CDR2 YFSETQ. The CDR3 contains 17 residues. Unmatched junction bases numbered 12, after V lost 4 bases and J lost 2 bases. The CDR3 spells CASSPAGSGRTQETQYF. The CDR3 region has the DNA TGCGCCAGCAGCCCCGCCGGGAGCGGGAGGACTCAAGAGACCCAGTACTTC.

CDR3 region: CAISETGDLTTGELFF. The CDR3 DNA is TGTGCCATCAGTGAGACAGGGGACCTAACCACCGGGGAGCTGTTTTTT. V gene TRBV10-3 combines with J gene TRBJ2-2, with 7 nucleotides matching TRBD1. Unmatched junction bases numbered 7, after V lost 2 bases and J lost 4 bases. The CDR3 consists of 16 residues. The germline V gene has CDR1 ENHRY and CDR2 SYGVKD.

The table lists this clone with a count of one. The chain combines TRBV7-9 with TRBJ2-2; D perhaps matches TRBD2 (6 bases). The CDR3 is 13 amino acids. The ends were cut back, 5 bases at V and 6 bases at J, with 10 bases in the middle. Germline CDR1 reads SEHNR; CDR2 reads FQNEAQ (reference sequence). Here the CDR3 DNA reads TGTGCCAGCAGCAGGGGCGGGGCCGGGGAGCTGTTTTTT. Translated: CASSRGGAGELFF. Based on the CDR3 plus reference TRBV7-9 and TRBJ2-2, the full variable domain is DTGVSQNPRHKITKRGQNVTFRCDPISEHNRLYWYRQTLGQGPEFLTYFQNEAQLEKSRLLSDRFSAERPKGSFSTLEIQRTEQGDSAMYLCASSRGGAGELFFGEGSRLTVL.

The CDR3 DNA follows: TGTGCCAGCAGCACCGGGACTAGCCTTGAGACGCAGTATTTT. This sequence encodes CASSTGTSLETQYF. The V call is TRBV7-3, the J call TRBJ2-3; 9 bases line up with TRBD2. In germline, CDR1 is SGHTA, CDR2 FQGTGA. V lost 5 bases, J lost 9 bases, and 9 bases stayed unmatched. This CDR3 has 14 residues.

The rearrangement uses TRBV27 and TRBJ2-7; TRBD1 aligns across 10 bases. The CDR3 is 13 amino acids. Germline lookup yields CDR1 MNHEY and CDR2 SMNVEV (reference sequence). J gave up 7 bases and V 7 bases, and 7 bases lay outside the gene matches. CDR3 residues: CASTGTGDLEQYF. CDR3 sequence (DNA): TGTGCCAGCACCGGGACAGGGGATCTGGAGCAGTACTTC.

The chain carries TRBV4-3 and TRBJ2-1, with TRBD2 matching over 8 bases. V was clipped by 0 bases and J by 6 bases; unmatched bases: 4. Germline assignment: CDR1 LGHNA and CDR2 YSLEER. This CDR3 comprises 15 residues. The chain's CDR3 is CASSQETGGPNEQFF. The CDR3 DNA follows: TGCGCCAGCAGCCAAGAGACGGGAGGGCCCAATGAGCAGTTCTTC.

The V and J genes are TRBV28 and TRBJ2-1, with 11 bases fitting TRBD2. Germline V CDR1 and CDR2: MDHEN, SYDVKM. This CDR3 has 15 residues. V lost 6 bases, J lost 7 bases, and 8 bases stayed unmatched. In nucleotides, the CDR3 is TGTGCCAGCAGCCTCTTAGCGGGAGGGCAAAATGAGCAGTTCTTC. This translates into CASSLLAGGQNEQFF.

The chain links TRBV30 to TRBJ1-1; a possible D gene is TRBD1 (5 bases). This CDR3 contains 12 residues. The V end lost 3 bases, the J end lost 7 bases, and 12 bases lay between the germline ends. Germline V gene data show CDR1 as GTSNPN and CDR2 as SVGIG (reference sequence). CDR3 bases: TGTGCCTGGAGCCCCGGGGGGAGTGAAGCTTTCTTT. This encodes CAWSPGGSEAFF. Together with reference TRBV30 and TRBJ1-1, the CDR3 gives the full variable domain: SQTIHQWPATLVQPVGSPLSLECTVEGTSNPNLYWYRQAAGRGLQLLFYSVGIGQISSEVPQNLSASRPQDRQFILSSKKLLLSDSGFYLCAWSPGGSEAFFGQGTRLTVV.